One sample yielded the 27 T cell receptor beta chains listed below, sequenced in a study of cytomegalovirus exposure and HLA in healthy donors (TCRdb year 2017). Library creation used the immunoSEQ multiplex PCR assay. For the multiplex PCR, a mixture combining 60 forward primers for TCR Vbeta segments and 13 reverse primers for TCR Jbeta segments was used. TCRdb mirrors the immuneACCESS table, restricted to in-frame sequences. Some clones are absent from its copies; in checked studies, under half trace to an unresolved V gene, and the reason for the others is unknown. The table for this sample lists under 250,000 clones; 76% of them were counted only once. The ten largest account for over 0.55% of the sample. Sequenced sample: PBMCs. These receptors were obtained from a man aged 18 to 29 in good health and CMV-seronegative.

V usage is TRBV28 and J usage is TRBJ1-3; a weak D match, TRBD1 (5 bases). The CDR3 extends over 14 amino acids. CDR1 and CDR2 from the germline V gene are MDHEN and SYDVKM. V was clipped by 10 bases and J by 2 bases, with 15 bases between them. The CDR3 region is CATALRAAGNTIYF. The DNA of the CDR3 is TGTGCCACCGCACTCAGGGCGGCTGGAAACACCATATATTTT.

This clone was recorded only once. The J gene is TRBJ1-1, the V gene TRBV7-3; unclear D gene. Germline CDR1 and CDR2: SGHTA and FQGTGA. The CDR3 loop spans 13 amino acids. The V end was cut by 6 bases, the J end by 7 bases, with 15 bases between. CDR3 sequence (DNA): TGTGCCAGCAGTCTTGTGGGAGGAGGTGAAGCTTTCTTT. Its protein product is CASSLVGGGEAFF.

The chain uses TRBV7-8 and TRBJ2-1, with 10 nucleotides matching TRBD1. The CDR3 consists of 15 residues. V shed 4 bases and J 9 bases; nucleotides not matched to a gene: 9. Germline V gene sequence: CDR1 SGHVS, CDR2 FQNEAQ. The CDR3 loop is CASSSLTGGGTEQFF. The DNA of the CDR3 is TGTGCCAGCAGCTCCCTGACAGGGGGCGGGACTGAGCAGTTCTTC.

In its sample, this clone was seen a few times. The chain combines TRBV6-5 with TRBJ2-2, with 7 positions matching TRBD1. There are 16 residues in the CDR3. V trimming: 4 bases; J trimming: 3 bases; junction bases outside the gene matches: 8. CDR1 and CDR2 (germline): MNHEY, SVGAGI. CDR3 coding DNA: TGTGCCAGCAGTTTCCGGGACAGCAAATACACCGGGGAGCTGTTTTTT. It yields the protein CASSFRDSKYTGELFF.

This chain links TRBV7-3 with TRBJ1-3; 7 nucleotides line up with TRBD1. The ends lost 5 bases at V and 2 bases at J; junction bases unmatched: 6. This CDR3 comprises 15 residues. Germline V gene sequence: CDR1 SGHTA, CDR2 FQGTGA. The CDR3 region has the DNA TGTGCCAGCAGCCCGCGGACAGGTGCTGGAAACACCATATATTTT. Translation: CASSPRTGAGNTIYF.

This clone occurred a few times. V usage is TRBV5-5 and J usage is TRBJ1-3; D is undetermined. Trimming cost V 1 base and J 1 base, with 6 bases left between them. Germline V CDR1 and CDR2: SGHKS, YYEKEE (reference sequence). The CDR3 covers 14 residues. The DNA for the CDR3 is TGTGCCAGCAGCTTGCCGGGGTCTGGAAACACCATATATTTT. Translated: CASSLPGSGNTIYF. Together with reference TRBV5-5 and TRBJ1-3, the CDR3 gives the full variable domain: DAGVTQSPTHLIKTRGQQVTLRCSPISGHKSVSWYQQVLGQGPQFIFQYYEKEERGRGNFPDRFSARQFPNYSSELNVNALLLGDSALYLCASSLPGSGNTIYFGEGSWLTVV.

The chain uses TRBV14 and TRBJ2-7, with a weak D call TRBD2 (5 bases). Trimming pared 8 bases from V and 4 bases from J, leaving 12 bases between. Germline CDR1 is SGHDN and CDR2 is FVKESK. This CDR3 has 12 residues. This CDR3 is CASGSDAYEQYF. The CDR3 DNA reads TGTGCCAGCGGGAGTGATGCGTACGAGCAGTACTTC.

This clone was recorded a few times. Other DNA sequences within the sample encode an identical CDR3. The V and J genes are TRBV2 and TRBJ2-2; 10 positions agree with TRBD1. Looked up from germline, CDR1 is SNHLY and CDR2 is FYNNEI. This CDR3 contains 14 residues. V lost 7 bases to trimming and J lost 6 bases; unmatched junction nucleotides: 5. CDR3 DNA sequence: TGTGCCAGCACCGGGACAGGGGTGCCCGGGGAGCTGTTTTTT. This sequence encodes CASTGTGVPGELFF.

Here the CDR3 reads CASSADTNYGYTF. CDR3 DNA: TGTGCCAGCAGCGCGGACACGAACTATGGCTACACCTTC. V is TRBV2 and J is TRBJ1-2; D is possibly TRBD1 (5 bases). The CDR3 is made up of 13 amino acids. Trimming cost V 6 bases and J 2 bases, with 10 bases left between them. Germline-derived CDR1 and CDR2 are SNHLY and FYNNEI.

Comment on this clone: Other DNA sequences in this sample translate to the same CDR3. The chain recombines TRBV5-4 with TRBJ2-5; 8 bases map to TRBD1. Trimming took 3 bases from V and 4 from J; bases not matched to a gene: 5. The CDR3 is 14 amino acids. In germline, CDR1 is SGHNT, CDR2 YYREEE (reference sequence). Written as DNA, the CDR3 is TGTGCCAGCAGCTCCCAGGGGGCAGTAGAGACCCAGTACTTC. Translated: CASSSQGAVETQYF.

This clone was seen a few times. In DNA form, the CDR3 reads TGTGCCAGCAGTGCCCTAGCGGGAGGCACAGATACGCAGTATTTT. Translating it yields CASSALAGGTDTQYF. V is TRBV2 and J is TRBJ2-3, with TRBD2 matching over 10 bases. CDR1 and CDR2 from the germline V gene are SNHLY and FYNNEI. The CDR3 runs 15 residues. V shed 4 bases, J shed 1 base, and the junction held 2 bases outside the gene matches.

The rearrangement joins TRBV21-1 to TRBJ2-6; TRBD2 is the table's D call and was not checked against the DNA. TRBV21-1 is classified as a pseudogene. The length of the CDR3 is 17 residues. Here the CDR3 DNA reads TGTGCCAGCAGCGCGCGCCCGAGCCGCTCTGGGGCCAACGTCCTGACTTTC. This encodes CASSARPSRSGANVLTF.

The chain combines TRBV4-1 with TRBJ2-1; D is perhaps TRBD1 (6 bases). Germline CDR1 is MGHRA and CDR2 is YSYEKL. V lost 2 bases and J 6 bases, leaving 8 bases between the germline ends. The CDR3 covers 13 residues. CDR3 amino acids: CASSQPGVNEQFF. DNA of the CDR3: TGCGCCAGCAGCCAACCAGGGGTCAATGAGCAGTTCTTC.

The CDR3: CASSLAYSGGSEQFF. CDR3 bases: TGTGCCAGCAGCTTGGCCTATTCAGGGGGCAGTGAGCAGTTCTTC. This chain connects TRBV5-4 to TRBJ2-1; 8 bases align to TRBD1. This CDR3 region has 15 residues. Losses at the gene ends were 0 bases for V and 9 bases for J; bases not matched to a gene: 8. The germline V gene encodes CDR1 SGHNT and CDR2 YYREEE (reference sequence).

V and J are TRBV7-8 and TRBJ2-7, with D possibly being TRBD1 (5 bases). V was clipped by 1 base and J by 7 bases, with 11 bases between them. This CDR3 has 13 residues. From germline, CDR1 is SGHVS and CDR2 FQNEAQ. Written as DNA, the CDR3 is TGTGCCAGCAGCTTAGGCAGGGCTGGGGAGCAGTACTTC. This gives the protein CASSLGRAGEQYF.

This clone is a singleton in its sample. The V gene is TRBV10-3, the J gene TRBJ2-7; 8 bases agree with TRBD1. Losses at the gene ends were 5 bases for V and 7 bases for J; bases not matched to a gene: 10. This CDR3 is 14 amino acids long. CDR1 ENHRY and CDR2 SYGVKD come from the germline V gene. CDR3 amino acids: CAISPTQGAWEQYF. The CDR3 DNA reads TGTGCCATCAGTCCCACCCAGGGGGCTTGGGAGCAGTACTTC.

The rearrangement joins TRBV6-5 to TRBJ2-7; D is unresolved. This CDR3 is built from 11 residues. V lost 6 bases and J 3 bases, leaving 6 bases between the germline ends. Germline lookup yields CDR1 MNHEY and CDR2 SVGAGI. CDR3 residues: CASRNSYEQYF. Here the CDR3 DNA reads TGTGCCAGCAGGAACAGCTACGAGCAGTACTTC.

The rearrangement joins TRBV10-1 to TRBJ2-3; a weak D match, TRBD1 (5 bases). CDR1 and CDR2 (germline): WNHNN, SYGVQD (reference sequence). V lost 2 bases and J 0 bases, leaving 15 bases between the germline ends. The CDR3 length is 17 residues. The CDR3 DNA reads as TGCGCCAGCAGTGAGCACAGGCGCGCAGGCAGCACAGATACGCAGTATTTT. This gives the protein CASSEHRRAGSTDTQYF.

The chain couples TRBV18 to TRBJ1-2; D ambiguous. The CDR3 is 18 amino acids. With 3 bases removed from V and 2 bases from J, the gap between germline ends came to 22 bases. Germline V gives CDR1 KGHSH, CDR2 LQKENI. CDR3 bases: TGTGCCAGCTCACCTCCACCCGGACTCTTCTCCACAAACTATGGCTACACCTTC. It translates to CASSPPPGLFSTNYGYTF. The variable domain in full, with the rest retrieved from reference TRBV18 and TRBJ1-2, is NAGVMQNPRHLVRRRGQEARLRCSPMKGHSHVYWYRQLPEEGLKFMVYLQKENIIDESGMPKERFSAEFPKEGPSILRIQQVVRGDSAAYFCASSPPPGLFSTNYGYTFGSGTRLTVV.

Note on this clone: This sample includes further DNA sequences coding for the same CDR3. The chain combines TRBV2 with TRBJ2-7; D gene unclear. Trimming removed 4 bases from V and 2 bases from J, with 3 bases in between. The germline CDR1 and CDR2 sequences are SNHLY and FYNNEI. This CDR3 is built from 11 residues. CDR3 residues: CASSGAYEQYF. Here the CDR3 DNA reads TGTGCCAGCAGTGGCGCCTACGAGCAGTACTTC.

This chain joins TRBV7-9 and TRBJ2-7, with a possible D match to TRBD1 (5 bases). Looked up from germline, CDR1 is SEHNR and CDR2 is FQNEAQ (reference sequence). CDR3 length: 15 amino acids. Trimming stripped 0 bases from V and 4 bases from J, with 13 bases between. The CDR3 is CASSLAVQGGYEQYF. The DNA for the CDR3 is TGTGCCAGCAGCTTAGCGGTCCAGGGTGGGTACGAGCAGTACTTC.

The chain couples TRBV6-5 to TRBJ2-1; 13 bases are shared with TRBD2. The germline V gene has CDR1 MNHEY and CDR2 SVGAGI. The CDR3 sequence is 14 residues long. V was pared by 10 bases and J by 10 bases, with 10 bases of the junction left unmatched. The CDR3 sequence: CATTGTSGIREQFF. In nucleotides, the CDR3 is TGTGCCACGACCGGGACTAGCGGGATAAGAGAGCAGTTCTTC.

The sample holds one count of this clone. This chain connects TRBV30 to TRBJ1-5; tentative D call: TRBD1 (5 bases). Germline-derived CDR1 and CDR2 are GTSNPN and SVGIG (reference sequence). Trimming pared 0 bases from V and 3 bases from J, leaving 9 bases between. The CDR3 loop spans 14 amino acids. CDR3 sequence reads: CAWSVLQDNQPQHF. The DNA for the CDR3 is TGTGCCTGGAGTGTATTACAGGACAATCAGCCCCAGCATTTT.

This chain connects TRBV29-1 to TRBJ2-5, with D possibly being TRBD2 (5 bases). Germline V gene data show CDR1 as SQVTM and CDR2 as ANQGSEA. Trimming took off 5 bases at V and 5 bases at J, with 15 bases between the two ends. There are 13 residues in the CDR3. CDR3 sequence: CSVIFVTRETQYF. The CDR3 DNA is TGCAGCGTTATCTTCGTAACTAGGGAGACCCAGTACTTC.

The chain links TRBV7-9 to TRBJ2-7; 8 nucleotides agree with TRBD2. The ends lost 0 bases at V and 5 bases at J; junction bases unmatched: 9. Germline lookup yields CDR1 SEHNR and CDR2 FQNEAQ (reference sequence). The CDR3 is 16 residues long. The CDR3: CASSLAWGSGIDEQYF. CDR3 DNA sequence: TGTGCCAGCAGCTTAGCGTGGGGTAGCGGGATCGACGAGCAGTACTTC.

The chain couples TRBV7-9 to TRBJ2-2; 8 bases match TRBD2. Germline lookup yields CDR1 SEHNR and CDR2 FQNEAQ (reference sequence). The CDR3 runs to 17 residues. With V trimmed by 5 bases and J by 2 bases, 10 bases remained unmatched. The CDR3 nucleotides are TGTGCCAGCAGCCCTCCCCCGGGAGGGATAAACACCGGGGAGCTGTTTTTT. It is translated as CASSPPPGGINTGELFF. Complete variable domain (other parts from reference TRBV7-9 and TRBJ2-2): DTGVSQNPRHKITKRGQNVTFRCDPISEHNRLYWYRQTLGQGPEFLTYFQNEAQLEKSRLLSDRFSAERPKGSFSTLEIQRTEQGDSAMYLCASSPPPGGINTGELFFGEGSRLTVL.

A few counts support this clone. V is TRBV15 and J is TRBJ2-7; D uncertain. The CDR3 is 15 amino acids. Trimming removed 4 bases at V and 2 bases at J, with 15 bases between. Germline CDR1 is LNHNV and CDR2 is YYDKDF (reference sequence). The CDR3 region is CATSIADSSTYEQYF. The CDR3, as DNA: TGTGCCACCAGCATAGCAGATAGTTCGACCTACGAGCAGTACTTC.